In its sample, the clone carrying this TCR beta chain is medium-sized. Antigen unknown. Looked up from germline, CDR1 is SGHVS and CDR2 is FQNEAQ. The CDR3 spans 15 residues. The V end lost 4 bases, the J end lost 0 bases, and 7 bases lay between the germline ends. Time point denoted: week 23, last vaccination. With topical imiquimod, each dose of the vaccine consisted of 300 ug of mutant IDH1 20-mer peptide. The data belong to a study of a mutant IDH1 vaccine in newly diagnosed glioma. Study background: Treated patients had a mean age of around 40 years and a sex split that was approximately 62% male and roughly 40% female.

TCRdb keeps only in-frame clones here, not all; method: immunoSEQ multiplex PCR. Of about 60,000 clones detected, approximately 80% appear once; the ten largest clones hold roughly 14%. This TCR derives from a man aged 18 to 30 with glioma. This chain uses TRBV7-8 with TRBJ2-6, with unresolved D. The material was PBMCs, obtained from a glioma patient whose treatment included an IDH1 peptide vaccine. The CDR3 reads CASSSYNSGANVLTF. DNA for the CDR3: TGTGCCAGCAGCTCGTATAACTCTGGGGCCAACGTCCTGACTTTC.